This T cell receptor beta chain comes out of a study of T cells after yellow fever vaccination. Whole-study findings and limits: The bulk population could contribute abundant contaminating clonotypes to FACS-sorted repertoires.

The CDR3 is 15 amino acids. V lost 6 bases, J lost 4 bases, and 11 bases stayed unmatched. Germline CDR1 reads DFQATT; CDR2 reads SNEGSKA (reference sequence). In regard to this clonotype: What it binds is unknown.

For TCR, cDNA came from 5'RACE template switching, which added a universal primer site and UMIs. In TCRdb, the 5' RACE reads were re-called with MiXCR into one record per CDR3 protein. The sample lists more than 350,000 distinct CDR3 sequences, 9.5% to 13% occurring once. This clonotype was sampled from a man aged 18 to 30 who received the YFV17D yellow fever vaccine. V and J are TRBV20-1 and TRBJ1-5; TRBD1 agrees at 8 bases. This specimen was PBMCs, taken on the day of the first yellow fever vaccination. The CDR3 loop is CSAGTGQGRNQPQHF. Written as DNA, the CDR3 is TGCAGTGCGGGGACCGGACAGGGTAGGAATCAGCCCCAGCATTTT.